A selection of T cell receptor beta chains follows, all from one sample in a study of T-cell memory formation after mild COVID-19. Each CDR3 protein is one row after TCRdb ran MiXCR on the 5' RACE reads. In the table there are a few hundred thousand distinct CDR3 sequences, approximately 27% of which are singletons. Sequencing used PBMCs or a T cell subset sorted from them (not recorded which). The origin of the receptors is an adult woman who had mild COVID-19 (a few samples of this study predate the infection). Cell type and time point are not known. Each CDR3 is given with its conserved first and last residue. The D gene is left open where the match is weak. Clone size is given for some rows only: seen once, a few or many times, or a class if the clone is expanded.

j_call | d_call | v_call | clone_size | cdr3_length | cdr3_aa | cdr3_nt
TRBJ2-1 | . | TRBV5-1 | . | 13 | CASSLFPRAEQFF | TGCGCCAGCAGCTTGTTCCCCCGGGCCGAGCAGTTCTTC
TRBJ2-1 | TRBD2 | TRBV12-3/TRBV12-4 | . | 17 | CASSYSGLAGGGDEQFF | TGTGCCAGCAGTTATTCGGGGCTAGCGGGGGGTGGCGATGAGCAGTTCTTC
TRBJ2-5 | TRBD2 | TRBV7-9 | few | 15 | CASSLWREREETQYF | TGTGCCAGCAGCTTGTGGCGGGAGCGGGAAGAGACCCAGTACTTC
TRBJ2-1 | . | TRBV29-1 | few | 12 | CSFRLTYNEQFF | TGCAGCTTTAGACTAACCTACAATGAGCAGTTCTTC
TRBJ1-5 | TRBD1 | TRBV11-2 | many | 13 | CASSLTGGQPQHF | TGTGCCAGCAGCTTGACAGGGGGTCAGCCCCAGCATTTT
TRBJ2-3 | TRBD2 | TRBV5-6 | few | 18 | CASSLGAGRAFGTDTQYF | TGTGCCAGCAGCTTGGGTGCCGGGAGGGCCTTCGGCACAGATACGCAGTATTTT
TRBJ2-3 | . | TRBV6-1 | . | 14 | CASGAGPSTDTQYF | TGTGCCAGCGGGGCAGGGCCGAGCACAGATACGCAGTATTTT
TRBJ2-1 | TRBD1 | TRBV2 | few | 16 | CASSSHDRGPYNEQFF | TGTGCCAGCAGTTCCCATGACAGGGGGCCCTACAATGAGCAGTTCTTC
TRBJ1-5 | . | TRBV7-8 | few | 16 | CASSLEVAGYYQPQHF | TGTGCCAGCAGCTTAGAGGTGGCAGGCTACTATCAGCCCCAGCATTTT
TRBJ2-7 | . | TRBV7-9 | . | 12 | CASSSVTYEQYF | TGTGCCAGCAGCTCGGTGACCTACGAGCAGTACTTC
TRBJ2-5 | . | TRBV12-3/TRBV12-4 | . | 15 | CASSSTGSRGETQYF | TGTGCCAGCAGCTCGACAGGATCGCGGGGGGAGACCCAGTACTTC
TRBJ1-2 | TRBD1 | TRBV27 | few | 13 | CASSFDRGYGYTF | TGTGCCAGCAGTTTTGACAGGGGCTATGGCTACACCTTC
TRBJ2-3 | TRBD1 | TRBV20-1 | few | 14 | CSASTGDYADTQYF | TGCAGTGCTAGTACAGGGGATTACGCAGATACGCAGTATTTT
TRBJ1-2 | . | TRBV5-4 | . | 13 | CASSLRYRDGYTF | TGTGCCAGCAGCTTGAGGTACAGGGATGGCTACACCTTC
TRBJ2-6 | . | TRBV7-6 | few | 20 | CASSLIRRRQLGSGANVLTF | TGTGCCAGCAGCTTAATACGACGGCGACAGTTGGGCTCTGGGGCCAACGTCCTGACTTTC
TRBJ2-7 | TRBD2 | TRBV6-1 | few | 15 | CASSEAWGGSYEQYF | TGTGCCAGCAGTGAAGCTTGGGGGGGGTCCTACGAGCAGTACTTC
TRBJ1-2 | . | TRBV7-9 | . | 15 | CASSRGAGPNYGYTF | TGTGCCAGCAGCAGGGGCGCGGGACCGAACTATGGCTACACCTTC
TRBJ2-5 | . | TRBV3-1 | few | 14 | CASSQAGAQETQYF | TGTGCCAGCAGCCAAGCAGGGGCCCAAGAGACCCAGTACTTC
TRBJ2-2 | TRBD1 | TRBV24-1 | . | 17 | CATSDLRDRGNTGELFF | TGTGCCACCAGTGATTTGCGGGACAGGGGGAACACCGGGGAGCTGTTTTTT
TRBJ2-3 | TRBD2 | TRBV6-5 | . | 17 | CASSYSASGVSTDTQYF | TGTGCCAGCAGTTACTCGGCTAGCGGGGTTTCCACAGATACGCAGTATTTT
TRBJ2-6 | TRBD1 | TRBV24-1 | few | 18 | CATSGQGTAAPGANVLTF | TGTGCCACCTCAGGACAGGGGACCGCCGCCCCTGGGGCCAACGTCCTGACTTTC
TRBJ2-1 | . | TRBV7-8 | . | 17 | CASSLEIGSLGANEQFF | TGTGCCAGCAGCTTGGAAATAGGTAGTCTAGGAGCCAATGAGCAGTTCTTC
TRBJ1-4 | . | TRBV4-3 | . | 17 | CASSQDNRAATNEKLFF | TGCGCCAGCAGCCAAGATAACAGGGCGGCAACTAATGAAAAACTGTTTTTT
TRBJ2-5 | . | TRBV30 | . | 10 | CAWSSETQYF | TGTGCCTGGAGTAGTGAGACCCAGTACTTC
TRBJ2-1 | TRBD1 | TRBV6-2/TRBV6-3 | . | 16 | CASSTGRDRDYNEQFF | TGTGCCAGCAGCACCGGCCGGGACAGGGATTACAATGAGCAGTTCTTC
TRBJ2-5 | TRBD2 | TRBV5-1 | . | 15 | CASRGALAGDETQYF | TGCGCCAGCAGGGGAGCCCTAGCGGGGGACGAGACCCAGTACTTC
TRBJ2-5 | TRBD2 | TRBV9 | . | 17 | CASSAGTSGGVRETQYF | TGTGCCAGCAGCGCCGGGACTAGCGGGGGGGTGCGGGAGACCCAGTACTTC
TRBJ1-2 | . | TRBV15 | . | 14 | CATSRVGGSYGYTF | TGTGCCACCAGCAGAGTGGGGGGGTCCTATGGCTACACCTTC
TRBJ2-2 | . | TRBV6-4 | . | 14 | CASSDQDGTGELFF | TGTGCCAGCAGTGATCAGGACGGCACCGGGGAGCTGTTTTTT
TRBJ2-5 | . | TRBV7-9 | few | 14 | CASSPPSSQETQYF | TGTGCCAGCAGCCCGCCTTCATCCCAAGAGACCCAGTACTTC
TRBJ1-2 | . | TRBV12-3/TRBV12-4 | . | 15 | CASSLFGQTQSGYTF | TGTGCCAGCAGTCTATTCGGACAGACACAAAGTGGCTACACCTTC
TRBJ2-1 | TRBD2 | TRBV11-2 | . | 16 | CASSLVTSGVVGEQFF | TGTGCCAGCAGCTTAGTGACTAGCGGGGTAGTTGGGGAGCAGTTCTTC
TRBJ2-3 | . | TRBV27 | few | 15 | CASSFDALAADTQYF | TGTGCCAGCAGTTTTGACGCTTTGGCAGCAGATACGCAGTATTTT
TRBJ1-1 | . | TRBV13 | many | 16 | CASSLGLGLKGTEAFF | TGTGCCAGCAGCTTAGGCCTGGGGCTCAAGGGGACTGAAGCTTTCTTT
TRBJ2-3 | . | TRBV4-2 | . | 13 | CASSQDSGDTQYF | TGTGCCAGCAGCCAAGATTCCGGGGATACGCAGTATTTT
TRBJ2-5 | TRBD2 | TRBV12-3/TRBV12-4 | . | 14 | CASRKRGGQETQYF | TGTGCCAGTCGTAAGCGGGGGGGCCAGGAGACCCAGTACTTC
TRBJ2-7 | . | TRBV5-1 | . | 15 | CASSLDASFSYEQYF | TGCGCCAGCAGCTTGGATGCCAGCTTCTCCTACGAGCAGTACTTC
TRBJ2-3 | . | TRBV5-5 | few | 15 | CASSPGQTSTDTQYF | TGTGCCAGCAGCCCAGGACAGACTAGCACAGATACGCAGTATTTT
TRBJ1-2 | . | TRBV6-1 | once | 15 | CASSEVEGRAYGYTF | TGTGCCAGCAGTGAAGTGGAGGGGAGAGCCTATGGCTACACCTTC
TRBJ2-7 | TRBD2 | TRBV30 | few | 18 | CAWSVHPPLAGGNYEQYF | TGTGCCTGGAGTGTACATCCTCCACTGGCGGGAGGGAACTACGAGCAGTACTTC
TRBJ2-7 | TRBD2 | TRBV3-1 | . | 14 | CASSASGGSYEQYF | TGTGCCAGCAGCGCAAGCGGGGGTTCCTACGAGCAGTACTTC
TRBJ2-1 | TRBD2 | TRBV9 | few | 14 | CASNAGEPYNEQFF | TGTGCCAGCAACGCGGGGGAACCCTACAATGAGCAGTTCTTC
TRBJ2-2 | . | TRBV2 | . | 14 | CASSERGSSGELFF | TGTGCCAGCAGTGAACGGGGGTCCTCCGGGGAGCTGTTTTTT
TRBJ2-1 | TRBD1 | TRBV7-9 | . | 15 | CASSIQGPDRPEQFF | TGTGCCAGCAGTATACAGGGGCCCGATCGACCCGAGCAGTTCTTC
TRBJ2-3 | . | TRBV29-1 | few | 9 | CSVEGGQYF | TGCAGCGTTGAGGGTGGGCAGTATTTT
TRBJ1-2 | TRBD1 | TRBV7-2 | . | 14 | CASSIMTGSDGYTF | TGTGCCAGCAGCATAATGACAGGGTCCGATGGCTACACCTTC
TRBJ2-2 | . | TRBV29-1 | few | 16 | CSVGNRVASDTGELFF | TGCAGCGTGGGGAATCGGGTTGCCTCCGACACCGGGGAGCTGTTTTTT
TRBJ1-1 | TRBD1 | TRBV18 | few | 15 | CASSLNGDRVAEAFF | TGTGCCAGCTCCCTAAATGGGGACAGGGTAGCTGAAGCTTTCTTT
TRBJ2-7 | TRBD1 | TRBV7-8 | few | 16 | CASSHATGGPSYEQYF | TGTGCCAGCAGCCACGCGACAGGGGGTCCGTCCTACGAGCAGTACTTC
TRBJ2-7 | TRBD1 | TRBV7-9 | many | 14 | CASSPGQGVYEQYF | TGTGCCAGCAGCCCGGGACAGGGGGTCTACGAGCAGTACTTC
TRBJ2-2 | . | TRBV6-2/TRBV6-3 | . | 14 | CASSWGQGSGELFF | TGTGCCAGCAGTTGGGGGCAGGGGTCCGGGGAGCTGTTTTTT
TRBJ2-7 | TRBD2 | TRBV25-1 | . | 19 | CARKGTPGLAGSGGDEQYF | TGTGCCAGAAAAGGGACTCCGGGACTAGCGGGGTCGGGAGGGGACGAGCAGTACTTC
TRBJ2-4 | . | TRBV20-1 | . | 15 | CSAREQGGFKNIQYF | TGCAGTGCTAGAGAACAGGGAGGGTTTAAAAACATTCAGTACTTC